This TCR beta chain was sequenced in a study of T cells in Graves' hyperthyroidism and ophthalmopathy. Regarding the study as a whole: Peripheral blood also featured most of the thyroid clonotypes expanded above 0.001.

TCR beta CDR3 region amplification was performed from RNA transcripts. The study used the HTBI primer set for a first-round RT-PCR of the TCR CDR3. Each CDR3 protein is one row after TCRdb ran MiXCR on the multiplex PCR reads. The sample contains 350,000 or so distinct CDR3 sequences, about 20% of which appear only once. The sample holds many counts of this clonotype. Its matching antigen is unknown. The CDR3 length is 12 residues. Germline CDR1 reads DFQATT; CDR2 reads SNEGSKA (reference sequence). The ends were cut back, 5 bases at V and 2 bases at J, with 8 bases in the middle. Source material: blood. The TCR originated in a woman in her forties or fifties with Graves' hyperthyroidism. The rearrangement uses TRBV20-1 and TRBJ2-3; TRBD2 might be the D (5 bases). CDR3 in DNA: TGCAGTGCTGAGGGAACCACAGATACGCAGTATTTT. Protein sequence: CSAEGTTDTQYF.